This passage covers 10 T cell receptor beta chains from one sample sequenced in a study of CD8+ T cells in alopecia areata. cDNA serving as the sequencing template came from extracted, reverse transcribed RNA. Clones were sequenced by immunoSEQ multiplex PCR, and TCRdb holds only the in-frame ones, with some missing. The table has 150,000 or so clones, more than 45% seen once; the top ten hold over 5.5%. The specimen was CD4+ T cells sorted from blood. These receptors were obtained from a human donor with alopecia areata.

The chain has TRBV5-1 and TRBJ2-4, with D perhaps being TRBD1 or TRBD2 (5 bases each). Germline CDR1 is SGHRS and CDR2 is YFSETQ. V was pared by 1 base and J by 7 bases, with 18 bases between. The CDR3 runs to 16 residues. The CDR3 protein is CASSLRTGALGNIQYF. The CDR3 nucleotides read TGCGCCAGCAGCTTGAGGACCGGGGCCCTTGGCAACATTCAGTACTTC.

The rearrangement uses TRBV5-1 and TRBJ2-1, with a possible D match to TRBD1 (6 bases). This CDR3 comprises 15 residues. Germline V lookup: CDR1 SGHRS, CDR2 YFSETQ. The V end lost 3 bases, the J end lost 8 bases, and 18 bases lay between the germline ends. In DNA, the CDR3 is TGCGCCAGCAGCTCGAACAGGGATCGATGGGATGAGCAGTTCTTC. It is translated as CASSSNRDRWDEQFF. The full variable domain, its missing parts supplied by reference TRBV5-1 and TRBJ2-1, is KAGVTQTPRYLIKTRGQQVTLSCSPISGHRSVSWYQQTPGQGLQFLFEYFSETQRNKGNFPGRFSGRQFSNSRSEMNVSTLELGDSALYLCASSSNRDRWDEQFFGPGTRLTVL.

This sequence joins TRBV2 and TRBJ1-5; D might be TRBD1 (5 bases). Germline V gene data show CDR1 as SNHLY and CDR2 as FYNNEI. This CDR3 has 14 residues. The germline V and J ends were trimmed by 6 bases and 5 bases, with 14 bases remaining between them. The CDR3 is CASSGGTAYQPQHF. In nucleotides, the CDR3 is TGTGCCAGCAGCGGGGGGACGGCCTATCAGCCCCAGCATTTT.

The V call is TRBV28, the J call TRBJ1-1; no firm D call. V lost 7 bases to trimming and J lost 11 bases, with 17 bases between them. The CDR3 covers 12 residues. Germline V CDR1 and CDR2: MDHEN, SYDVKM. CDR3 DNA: TGTGCCAGCACCAGCCGCCTCTCTTCGGCTTTCTTT. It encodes CASTSRLSSAFF.

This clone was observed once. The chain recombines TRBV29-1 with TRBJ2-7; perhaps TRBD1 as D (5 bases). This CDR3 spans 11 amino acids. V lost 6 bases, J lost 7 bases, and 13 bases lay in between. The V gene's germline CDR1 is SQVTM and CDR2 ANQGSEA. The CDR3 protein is CSVGQGWEQYF. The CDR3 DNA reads TGCAGCGTCGGTCAGGGTTGGGAGCAGTACTTC.

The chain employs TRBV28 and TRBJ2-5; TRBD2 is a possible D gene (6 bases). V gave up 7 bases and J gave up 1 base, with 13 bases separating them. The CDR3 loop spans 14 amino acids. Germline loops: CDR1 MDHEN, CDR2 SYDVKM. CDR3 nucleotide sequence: TGTGCCAGCACAGACCGGGAGTCCCAAGAGACCCAGTACTTC. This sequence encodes CASTDRESQETQYF. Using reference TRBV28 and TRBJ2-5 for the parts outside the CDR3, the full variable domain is DVKVTQSSRYLVKRTGEKVFLECVQDMDHENMFWYRQDPGLGLRLIYFSYDVKMKEKGDIPEGYSVSREKKERFSLILESASTNQTSMYLCASTDRESQETQYFGPGTRLLVL.

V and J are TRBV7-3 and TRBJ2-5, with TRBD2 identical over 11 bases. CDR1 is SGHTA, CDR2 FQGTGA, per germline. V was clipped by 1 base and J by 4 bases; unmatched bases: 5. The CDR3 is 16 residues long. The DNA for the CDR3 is TGTGCCAGCAGCTTAATAGCGGGAGGGCCTGCAGAGACCCAGTACTTC. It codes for CASSLIAGGPAETQYF.

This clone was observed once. The CDR3, as DNA: TGTGCCAGCAGTCCCGGGACCAATCGGGACACTGAAGCTTTCTTT. This sequence encodes CASSPGTNRDTEAFF. V gene TRBV27 combines with J gene TRBJ1-1; possible D gene TRBD1, 5 bases. Germline values: CDR1 MNHEY, CDR2 SMNVEV (reference sequence). Trimming took off 5 bases at V and 3 bases at J, with 16 bases between the two ends. There are 15 residues in the CDR3.

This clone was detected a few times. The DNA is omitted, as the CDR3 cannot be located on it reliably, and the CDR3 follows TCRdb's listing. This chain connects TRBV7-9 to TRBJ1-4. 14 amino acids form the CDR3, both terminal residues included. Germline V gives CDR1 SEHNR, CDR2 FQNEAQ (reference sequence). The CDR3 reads CASSLAVGRGTLIF.

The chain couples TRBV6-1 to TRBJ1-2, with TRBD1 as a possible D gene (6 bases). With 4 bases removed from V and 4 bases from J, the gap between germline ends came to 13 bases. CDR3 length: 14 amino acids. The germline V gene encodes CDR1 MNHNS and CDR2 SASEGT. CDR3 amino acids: CASSVTGDGYGYTF. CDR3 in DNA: TGTGCCAGCAGTGTGACAGGAGATGGCTATGGCTACACCTTC.